This is a list of T cell receptor beta chains from one sample in a study of T cell responses to AZD1222 COVID-19 vaccine. Here immunoSEQ multiplex PCR was the method, and the copy in TCRdb shows in-frame clones only, minus some. This repertoire shows about 120,000 clones, 85% to 90% found once; its top ten account for 7% to 8%. The material was peripheral blood, obtained on day 0 of AZD1222 vaccination. The receptors were sampled from an adult in good health. CDR3s include the opening cysteine and the closing phenylalanine or tryptophan. The D gene is left open where the match is weak. Size is stated for part of the rows, as once, few or many counts, or as a class when the clone is expanded.

J: TRBJ2-7
D: -
size: -
V: TRBV28
DNA: TGTGCCAGCAGTTTAGGGGGGAGGAACGAGCAGTACTTC
CDR3: CASSLGGRNEQYF

J: TRBJ2-7
D: TRBD2
size: -
V: TRBV2
DNA: TGTGCCAGCAGTGAAGCGGGGGGGATCTCCTACGAGCAGTACTTC
CDR3: CASSEAGGISYEQYF

J: TRBJ1-1
D: -
size: few
V: TRBV19
DNA: TGTGCCAGTAGTACCGACGGGACCCTTGGTACTGAAGCTTTCTTT
CDR3: CASSTDGTLGTEAFF

J: TRBJ2-7
D: TRBD1
size: few
V: TRBV6-2/TRBV6-3
DNA: TGTGCCAGCAGCCCGCGACAGGGGTTCGAGCAGTACTTC
CDR3: CASSPRQGFEQYF

J: TRBJ2-2
D: -
size: -
V: TRBV4-1
DNA: TGCGCCAGCAGCCATGCTTGGGGGAAGAACACCGGGGAGCTGTTTTTT
CDR3: CASSHAWGKNTGELFF

J: TRBJ1-5
D: -
size: once
V: TRBV6-6
DNA: TGTGCCAGCAGTGATCGGGTGGGCAATCAGCCCCAGCATTTT
CDR3: CASSDRVGNQPQHF

J: TRBJ2-2
D: -
size: -
V: TRBV28
DNA: TGTGCCAGCCAGGTCGGAGCGAACACCGGGGAGCTGTTTTTT
CDR3: CASQVGANTGELFF

J: TRBJ1-1
D: -
size: once
V: TRBV5-1
DNA: TGCGCCAGCAGCCGAGGCGGTACGAACACTGAAGCTTTCTTT
CDR3: CASSRGGTNTEAFF

J: TRBJ2-5
D: -
size: -
V: TRBV14
DNA: TGTGCCAGCAGCCCTCGGACACGGGAGACCCAGTACTTC
CDR3: CASSPRTRETQYF

J: TRBJ1-1
D: -
size: -
V: TRBV12-5
DNA: TGTGCTAGTTCGGGACCGCTGAACACTGAAGCTTTCTTT
CDR3: CASSGPLNTEAFF

J: TRBJ1-5
D: TRBD1
size: -
V: TRBV29-1
DNA: TGCAGCGTTCGTGGACAGGGGAGCAATCAGCCCCAGCATTTT
CDR3: CSVRGQGSNQPQHF

J: TRBJ1-1
D: TRBD1
size: -
V: TRBV29-1
DNA: TGCAGCGCTGGCCGGGACAGGGGAAGGGCGAACACTGAAGCTTTCTTT
CDR3: CSAGRDRGRANTEAFF

J: TRBJ2-7
D: -
size: -
V: TRBV7-9
DNA: TGTGCCAGCAGCCAGGGAGGAGGAATATACGAGCAGTACTTC
CDR3: CASSQGGGIYEQYF

J: TRBJ2-2
D: TRBD2
size: -
V: TRBV7-7
DNA: TGTGCCAGCAGCTTAGGGGCTAGCGGGGGCCCCGGGGAGCTGTTTTTT
CDR3: CASSLGASGGPGELFF

J: TRBJ1-1
D: TRBD1
size: -
V: TRBV25-1
DNA: TGTGCCAGCAGTGAATCGAGGGGGCCTAACACTGAAGCTTTCTTT
CDR3: CASSESRGPNTEAFF

J: TRBJ2-6
D: TRBD1
size: -
V: TRBV2
DNA: TGTGCCAGCAGTCGGGACAGGGTAACCGGGGCCAACGTCCTGACTTTC
CDR3: CASSRDRVTGANVLTF

J: TRBJ1-2
D: -
size: -
V: TRBV7-9
DNA: TGTGCCAGCAGCTCCCGTGGGTCCGGAGGTGGCTATGGCTACACCTTC
CDR3: CASSSRGSGGGYGYTF

J: TRBJ2-4
D: -
size: few
V: TRBV4-1
DNA: TGCGCCAGCAGCCAAGTTATTGGGGGAAACATTCAGTACTTC
CDR3: CASSQVIGGNIQYF

J: TRBJ2-3
D: -
size: once
V: TRBV5-1
DNA: TGCGCCAGCAGCCGCCCGGAAGATACGCAGTATTTT
CDR3: CASSRPEDTQYF

J: TRBJ1-4
D: -
size: few
V: TRBV7-8
DNA: TGTGCCAGCAGCTTAGTAGTACGTGAAAAACTGTTTTTT
CDR3: CASSLVVREKLFF

J: TRBJ2-7
D: TRBD1
size: few
V: TRBV5-1
DNA: TGCGCCAGCAGCTCAGGACAGGGGGGCTACGAGCAGTACTTC
CDR3: CASSSGQGGYEQYF

J: TRBJ2-2
D: -
size: once
V: TRBV5-1
DNA: TGCGCCAGCACCCGACTAGACCCAAACACCGGGGAGCTGTTTTTT
CDR3: CASTRLDPNTGELFF

J: TRBJ1-6
D: -
size: once
V: TRBV28
DNA: TGTGCCAGCAGACAAACGGAGGGGAATTCACCCCTCCACTTT
CDR3: CASRQTEGNSPLHF

J: TRBJ2-1
D: TRBD2
size: -
V: TRBV6-1
DNA: TGTGCCAGCAGTGCGACTAGCGGGGTGTCCTACAATGAGCAGTTCTTC
CDR3: CASSATSGVSYNEQFF

J: TRBJ1-2
D: -
size: -
V: TRBV21-1
DNA: TGTGCCACCTTCAGATGCGGGGGGGTCTATGGCTACACCTTC
CDR3: CATFRCGGVYGYTF

J: TRBJ2-1
D: -
size: -
V: TRBV19
DNA: TGTGCCAGTAGTATAGATAGGCTGCCCGTGGAGCAGTTCTTC
CDR3: CASSIDRLPVEQFF

J: TRBJ2-2
D: TRBD1
size: -
V: TRBV6-6
DNA: TGTGCCAGCAGGCCCGGGACAGGGTGGACCGGGGAGCTGTTTTTT
CDR3: CASRPGTGWTGELFF

J: TRBJ2-3
D: -
size: -
V: TRBV29-1
DNA: TGCAGCGTTGGAATCGTGGGTATGGGCACAGATACGCAGTATTTT
CDR3: CSVGIVGMGTDTQYF

J: TRBJ2-7
D: -
size: -
V: TRBV23-1
DNA: TGCGCCAGCCACCCTCTAGTTGGCAACCCCCTTCCCTCCTACGAGCAGTACTTC
CDR3: CASHPLVGNPLPSYEQYF

J: TRBJ1-4
D: TRBD1
size: -
V: TRBV11-2
DNA: TGTGCCAGCAGCCCGTTGACAGGGGGCTTTGGAAAACTGTTTTTT
CDR3: CASSPLTGGFGKLFF

J: TRBJ1-5
D: -
size: -
V: TRBV7-9
DNA: TGTGCCAGCAGCTCCCAAGGGACGGTGGGACAGCCCCAGCATTTT
CDR3: CASSSQGTVGQPQHF

J: TRBJ1-2
D: TRBD1
size: -
V: TRBV19
DNA: TGTGCCAGTAGTCCAAGGACAGGCCAAACAAACTATGGCTACACCTTC
CDR3: CASSPRTGQTNYGYTF

J: TRBJ2-6
D: -
size: once
V: TRBV10-3
DNA: TGTGCCATCAGTGACACCGCCCGAAACTCTGGGGCCAACGTCCTGACTTTC
CDR3: CAISDTARNSGANVLTF